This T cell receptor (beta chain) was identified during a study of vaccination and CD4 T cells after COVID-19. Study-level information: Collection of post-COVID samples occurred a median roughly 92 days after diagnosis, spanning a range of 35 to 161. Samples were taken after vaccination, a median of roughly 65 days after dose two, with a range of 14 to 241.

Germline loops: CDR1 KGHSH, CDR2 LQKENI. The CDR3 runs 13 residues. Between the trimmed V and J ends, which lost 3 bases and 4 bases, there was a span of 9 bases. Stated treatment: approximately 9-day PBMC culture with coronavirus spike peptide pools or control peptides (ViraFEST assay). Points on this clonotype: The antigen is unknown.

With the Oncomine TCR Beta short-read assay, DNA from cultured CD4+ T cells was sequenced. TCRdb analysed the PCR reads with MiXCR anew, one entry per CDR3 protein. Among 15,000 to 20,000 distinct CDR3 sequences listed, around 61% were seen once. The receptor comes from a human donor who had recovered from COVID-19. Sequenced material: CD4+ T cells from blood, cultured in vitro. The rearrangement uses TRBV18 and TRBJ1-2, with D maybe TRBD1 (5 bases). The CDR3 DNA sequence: TGTGCCAGCTCACCGGACACCAGCTATGGCTACACCTTC. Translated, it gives CASSPDTSYGYTF.